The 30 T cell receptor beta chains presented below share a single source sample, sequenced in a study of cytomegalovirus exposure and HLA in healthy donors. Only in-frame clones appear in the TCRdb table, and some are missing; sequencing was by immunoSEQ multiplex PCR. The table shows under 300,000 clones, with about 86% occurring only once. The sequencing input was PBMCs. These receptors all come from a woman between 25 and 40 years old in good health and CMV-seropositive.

CDR3 coding DNA: TGTGCCAGCAGCTTAGGTTGGGGGAGGGCCTACGAGCAGTACTTC. Protein sequence: CASSLGWGRAYEQYF. The gene calls are TRBV11-2 and TRBJ2-7; 7 bases are shared with TRBD2. Germline V gene data show CDR1 as SGHAT and CDR2 as FQNNGV. This CDR3 contains 15 residues. J was trimmed by 2 bases and V by 1 base; bases with no gene match: 5.

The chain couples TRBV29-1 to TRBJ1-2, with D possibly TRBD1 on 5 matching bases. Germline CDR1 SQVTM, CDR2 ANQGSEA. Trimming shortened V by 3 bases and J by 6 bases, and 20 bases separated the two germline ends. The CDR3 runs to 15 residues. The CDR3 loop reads CSVDLTLGQGDGYTF. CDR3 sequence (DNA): TGCAGCGTTGACCTCACGCTTGGCCAGGGTGATGGCTACACCTTC.

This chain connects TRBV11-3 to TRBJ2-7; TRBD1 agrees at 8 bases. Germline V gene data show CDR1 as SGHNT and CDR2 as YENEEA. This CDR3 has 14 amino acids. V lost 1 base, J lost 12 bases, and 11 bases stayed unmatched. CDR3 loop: CASSLGSTGTGRYF. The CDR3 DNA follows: TGTGCCAGCAGCTTAGGATCGACCGGGACAGGCCGGTACTTC. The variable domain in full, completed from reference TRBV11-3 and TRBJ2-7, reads EAGVVQSPRYKIIEKKQPVAFWCNPISGHNTLYWYLQNLGQGPELLIRYENEEAVDDSQLPKDRFSAERLKGVDSTLKIQPAELGDSAVYLCASSLGSTGTGRYFGPGTRLTVT.

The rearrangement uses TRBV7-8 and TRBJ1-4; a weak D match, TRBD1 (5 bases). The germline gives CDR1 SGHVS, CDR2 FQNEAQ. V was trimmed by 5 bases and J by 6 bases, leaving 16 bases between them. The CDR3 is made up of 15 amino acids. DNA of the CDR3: TGTGCCAGCAGCCTACCACGGGGGAAGGATGAAAAACTGTTTTTT. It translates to CASSLPRGKDEKLFF.

The CDR3 DNA follows: TGTGCCATCAGTGGTGGTGCACAAGAAAAACTGTTTTTT. Protein sequence: CAISGGAQEKLFF. The V gene is TRBV10-3, the J gene TRBJ1-4, with no clear D. This CDR3 comprises 13 residues. In germline, CDR1 is ENHRY, CDR2 SYGVKD. Trimming took off 4 bases at V and 8 bases at J, with 11 bases between the two ends.

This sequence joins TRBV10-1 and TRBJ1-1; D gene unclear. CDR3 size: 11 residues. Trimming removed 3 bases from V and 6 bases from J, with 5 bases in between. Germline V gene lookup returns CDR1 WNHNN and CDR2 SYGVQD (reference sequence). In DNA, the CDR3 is TGCGCCAGCAGTGACGAGTCTGAAGCTTTCTTT. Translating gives CASSDESEAFF.

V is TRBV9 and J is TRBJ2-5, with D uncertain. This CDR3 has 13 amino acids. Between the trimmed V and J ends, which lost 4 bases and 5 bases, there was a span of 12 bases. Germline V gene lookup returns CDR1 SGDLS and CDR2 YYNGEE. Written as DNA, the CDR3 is TGTGCCAGCAGCTTGGGCTCAGAGGAGACCCAGTACTTC. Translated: CASSLGSEETQYF.

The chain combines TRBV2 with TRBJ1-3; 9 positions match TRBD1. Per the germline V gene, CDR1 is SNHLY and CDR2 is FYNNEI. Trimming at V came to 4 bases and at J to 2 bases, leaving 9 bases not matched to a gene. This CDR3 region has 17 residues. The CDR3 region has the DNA TGTGCCAGCAGTGCGGGACAGGGTGCGATTACTGGAAACACCATATATTTT. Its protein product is CASSAGQGAITGNTIYF.

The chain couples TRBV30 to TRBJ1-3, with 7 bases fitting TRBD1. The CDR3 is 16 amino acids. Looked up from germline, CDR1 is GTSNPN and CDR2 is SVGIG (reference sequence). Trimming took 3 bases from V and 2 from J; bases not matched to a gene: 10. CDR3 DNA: TGTGCCTGGAGCGACCCGAGGGGGCTAACTGGAAACACCATATATTTT. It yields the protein CAWSDPRGLTGNTIYF.

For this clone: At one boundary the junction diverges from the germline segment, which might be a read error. The CDR3 DNA reads as TGTGCCAGCAGCCAAAGTTCGTCGGACTTTATAATTTTT. Residues: CASSQSSSDFIIF. The chain employs TRBV4-2 and TRBJ1-4; D remains ambiguous. From germline, CDR1 is LGHNA and CDR2 YNFKEQ. This CDR3 is built from 13 residues.

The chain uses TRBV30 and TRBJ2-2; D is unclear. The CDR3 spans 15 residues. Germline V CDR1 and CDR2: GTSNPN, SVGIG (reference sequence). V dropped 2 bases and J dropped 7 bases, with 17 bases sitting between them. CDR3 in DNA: TGTGCCTGGAGTCCGAAGCTGTTCGGGTTCGGGGAGCTGTTTTTT. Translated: CAWSPKLFGFGELFF.

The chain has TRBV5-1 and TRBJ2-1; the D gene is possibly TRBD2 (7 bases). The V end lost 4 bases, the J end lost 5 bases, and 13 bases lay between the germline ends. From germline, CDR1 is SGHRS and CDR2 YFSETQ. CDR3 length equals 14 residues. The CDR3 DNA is TGCGCCAGCAGCAGGGGGGGGACTGACAATGAGCAGTTCTTC. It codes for CASSRGGTDNEQFF.

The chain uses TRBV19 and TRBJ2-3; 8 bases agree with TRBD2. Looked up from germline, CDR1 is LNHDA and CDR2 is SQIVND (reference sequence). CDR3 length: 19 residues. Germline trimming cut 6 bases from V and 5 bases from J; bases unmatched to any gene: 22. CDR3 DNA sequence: TGTGCCAGTAGCGACTGGGGAGCGGGAGAGACGGGAGGAAGAGATACGCAGTATTTT. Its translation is CASSDWGAGETGGRDTQYF. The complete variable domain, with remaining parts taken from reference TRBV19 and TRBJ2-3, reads DGGITQSPKYLFRKEGQNVTLSCEQNLNHDAMYWYRQDPGQGLRLIYYSQIVNDFQKGDIAEGYSVSREKKESFPLTVTSAQKNPTAFYLCASSDWGAGETGGRDTQYFGPGTRLTVL.

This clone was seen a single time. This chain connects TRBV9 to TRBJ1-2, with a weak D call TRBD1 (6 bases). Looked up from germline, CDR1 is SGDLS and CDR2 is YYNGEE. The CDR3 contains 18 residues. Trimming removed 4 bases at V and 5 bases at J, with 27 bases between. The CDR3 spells CASSTPSLGGGFGYGYTF. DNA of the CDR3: TGTGCCAGCAGCACCCCTTCGCTCGGGGGGGGCTTCGGATATGGCTACACCTTC.

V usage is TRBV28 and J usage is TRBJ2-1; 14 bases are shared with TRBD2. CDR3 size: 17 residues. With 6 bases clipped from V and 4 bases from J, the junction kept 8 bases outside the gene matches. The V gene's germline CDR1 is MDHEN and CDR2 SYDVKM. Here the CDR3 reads CASSPTRLAGGYNEQFF. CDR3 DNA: TGTGCCAGCAGCCCCACCCGACTAGCGGGAGGGTACAATGAGCAGTTCTTC. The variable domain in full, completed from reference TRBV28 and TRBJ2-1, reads DVKVTQSSRYLVKRTGEKVFLECVQDMDHENMFWYRQDPGLGLRLIYFSYDVKMKEKGDIPEGYSVSREKKERFSLILESASTNQTSMYLCASSPTRLAGGYNEQFFGPGTRLTVL.

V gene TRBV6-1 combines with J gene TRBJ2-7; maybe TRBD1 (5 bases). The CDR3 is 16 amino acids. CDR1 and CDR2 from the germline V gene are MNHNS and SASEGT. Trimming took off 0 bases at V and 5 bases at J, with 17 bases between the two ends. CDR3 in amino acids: CASSEAVPGSWNEQYF. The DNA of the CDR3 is TGTGCCAGCAGTGAAGCCGTCCCAGGGTCTTGGAACGAGCAGTACTTC.

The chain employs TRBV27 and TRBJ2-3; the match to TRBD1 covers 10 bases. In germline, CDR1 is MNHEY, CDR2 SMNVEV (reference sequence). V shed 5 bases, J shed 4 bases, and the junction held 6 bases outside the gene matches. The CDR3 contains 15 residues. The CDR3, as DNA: TGTGCCAGCAGTGACAGGGGGCTCCCGGCAGATACGCAGTATTTT. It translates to CASSDRGLPADTQYF.

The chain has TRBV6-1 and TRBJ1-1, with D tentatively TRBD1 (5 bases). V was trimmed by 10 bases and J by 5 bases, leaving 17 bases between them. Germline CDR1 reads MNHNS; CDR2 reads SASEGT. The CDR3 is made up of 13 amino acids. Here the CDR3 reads CATTPGVGTEAFF. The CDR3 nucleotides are TGTGCCACGACCCCGGGGGTTGGGACTGAAGCTTTCTTT.

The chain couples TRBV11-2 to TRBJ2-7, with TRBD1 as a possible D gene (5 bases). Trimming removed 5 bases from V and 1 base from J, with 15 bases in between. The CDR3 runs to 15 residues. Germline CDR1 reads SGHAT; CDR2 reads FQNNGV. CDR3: CASSPSFSGSYEQYF. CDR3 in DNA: TGTGCCAGCAGCCCCAGCTTTTCAGGGTCCTACGAGCAGTACTTC.

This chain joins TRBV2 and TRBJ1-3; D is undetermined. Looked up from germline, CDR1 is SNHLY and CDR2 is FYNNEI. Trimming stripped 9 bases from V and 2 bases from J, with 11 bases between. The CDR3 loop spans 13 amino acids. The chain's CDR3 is CASLRDTGNTIYF. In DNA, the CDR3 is TGTGCCAGTCTCCGAGACACTGGAAACACCATATATTTT.

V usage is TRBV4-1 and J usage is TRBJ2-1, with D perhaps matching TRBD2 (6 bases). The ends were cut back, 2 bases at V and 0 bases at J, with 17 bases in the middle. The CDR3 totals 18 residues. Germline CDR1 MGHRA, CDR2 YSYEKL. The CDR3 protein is CASSQHEGGTSSYNEQFF. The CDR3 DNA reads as TGCGCCAGCAGCCAACACGAAGGCGGGACGAGCTCCTACAATGAGCAGTTCTTC.

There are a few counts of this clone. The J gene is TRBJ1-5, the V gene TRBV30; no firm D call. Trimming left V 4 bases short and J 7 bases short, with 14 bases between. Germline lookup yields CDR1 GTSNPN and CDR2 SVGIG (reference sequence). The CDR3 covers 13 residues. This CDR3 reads CAWIGALGQPQHF. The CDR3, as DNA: TGTGCCTGGATTGGAGCCCTCGGGCAGCCCCAGCATTTT.

CDR3 amino acids: CASRPTSGSKETQYF. The CDR3, as DNA: TGTGCCAGCAGGCCAACTAGCGGGAGCAAAGAGACCCAGTACTTC. The chain employs TRBV5-4 and TRBJ2-5; the match to TRBD2 covers 11 bases. The CDR3 loop spans 15 amino acids. The V segment lost 5 bases and the J segment 3 bases; nucleotides outside the gene matches: 6. CDR1 and CDR2 from the germline V gene are SGHNT and YYREEE (reference sequence).

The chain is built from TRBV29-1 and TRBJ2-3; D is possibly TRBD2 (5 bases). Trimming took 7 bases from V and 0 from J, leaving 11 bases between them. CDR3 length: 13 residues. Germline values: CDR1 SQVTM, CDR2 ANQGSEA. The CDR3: CSARGFSTDTQYF. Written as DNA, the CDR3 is TGCAGCGCACGGGGATTTAGCACAGATACGCAGTATTTT.

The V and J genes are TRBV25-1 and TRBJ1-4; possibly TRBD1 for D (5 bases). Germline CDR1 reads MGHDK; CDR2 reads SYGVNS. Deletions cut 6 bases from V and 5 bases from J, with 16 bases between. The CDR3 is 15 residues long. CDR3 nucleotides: TGTGCCAGCAGGGGGACTAGGGCAGAGAATGAAAAACTGTTTTTT. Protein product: CASRGTRAENEKLFF.

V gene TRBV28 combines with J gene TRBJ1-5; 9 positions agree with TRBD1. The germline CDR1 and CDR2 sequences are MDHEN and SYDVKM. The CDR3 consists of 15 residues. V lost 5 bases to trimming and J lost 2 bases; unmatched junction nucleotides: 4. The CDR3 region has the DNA TGTGCCAGCAGTCCCGGGGACAGGGGCAATCAGCCCCAGCATTTT. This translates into CASSPGDRGNQPQHF.

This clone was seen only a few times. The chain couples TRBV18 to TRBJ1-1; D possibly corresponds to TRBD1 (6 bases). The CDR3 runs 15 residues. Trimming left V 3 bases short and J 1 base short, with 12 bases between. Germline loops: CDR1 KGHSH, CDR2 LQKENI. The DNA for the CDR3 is TGTGCCAGCTCACCCGATCAGGGACAGAACACTGAAGCTTTCTTT. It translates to CASSPDQGQNTEAFF.

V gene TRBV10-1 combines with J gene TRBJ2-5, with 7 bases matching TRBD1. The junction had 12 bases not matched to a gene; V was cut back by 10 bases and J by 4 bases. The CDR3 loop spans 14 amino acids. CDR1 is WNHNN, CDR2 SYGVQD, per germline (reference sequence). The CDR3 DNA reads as TGCGCCACCAAAAGGGCTGACAGGGTAGAGACCCAGTACTTC. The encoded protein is CATKRADRVETQYF.

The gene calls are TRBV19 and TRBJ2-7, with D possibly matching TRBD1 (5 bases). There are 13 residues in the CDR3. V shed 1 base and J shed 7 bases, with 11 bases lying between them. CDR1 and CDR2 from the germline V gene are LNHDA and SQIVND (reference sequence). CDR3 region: CASSIGAGREQYF. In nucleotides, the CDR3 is TGTGCCAGTAGTATAGGAGCAGGGCGGGAGCAGTACTTC.

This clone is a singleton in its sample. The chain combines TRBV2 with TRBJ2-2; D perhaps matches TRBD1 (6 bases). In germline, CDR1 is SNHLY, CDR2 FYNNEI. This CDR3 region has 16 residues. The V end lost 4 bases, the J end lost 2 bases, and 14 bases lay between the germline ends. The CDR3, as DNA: TGTGCCAGCAGTGGTCACTCCAGGGGTAACACCGGGGAGCTGTTTTTT. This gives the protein CASSGHSRGNTGELFF.